These T cell receptor beta chains were read from a single sample in a study of T-cell reconstitution after alpha-beta-depleted transplantation in children. TCRdb reanalysed the PCR reads using MiXCR and keeps one entry per CDR3 protein. The table has 200,000 to 250,000 distinct CDR3 sequences, around 8.9% seen once. The specimen was PBMCs from the stem cell graft donor, collected from the stem cell graft. The receptors derive from a human donor who donated a stem cell graft to a child with SCID. Both conserved end residues are part of each CDR3. Each record gives: V gene, J gene, D gene, clone size, CDR3 protein, CDR3 DNA. A D gene is named only where the DNA matches it firmly. Size tells how often a clone was seen (once, few, many) or the class of an expanded clone, and some rows leave it out.

TRBV5-1,TRBJ1-1,-,many,CASSFQSPLNTEAFF,TGCGCCAGCAGCTTTCAGTCGCCCCTGAACACTGAAGCTTTCTTT
TRBV20-1,TRBJ1-3,-,-,CSARGNQGSGNTIYF,TGCAGTGCTAGGGGCAATCAGGGTTCTGGAAACACCATATATTTT
TRBV9,TRBJ1-4,-,-,CASSVEGPEKLFF,TGTGCCAGCAGCGTAGAAGGGCCTGAAAAACTGTTTTTT
TRBV6-1,TRBJ2-7,-,many,CASSPPPGHSSYEQYF,TGTGCCAGCAGTCCTCCGCCGGGACACAGCTCCTACGAGCAGTACTTC
TRBV5-1,TRBJ2-2,TRBD1,-,CASSPQGAPGELFF,TGCGCCAGCAGCCCGCAGGGGGCGCCCGGGGAGCTGTTTTTT
TRBV6-1,TRBJ1-2,-,many,CASSLEPFPGPVYTF,TGTGCCAGCAGCCTAGAGCCATTTCCGGGACCAGTCTACACCTTC
TRBV5-1,TRBJ1-3,-,many,CASSLDTRGAAGNTIYF,TGCGCCAGCAGCTTGGATACGAGGGGGGCGGCTGGAAACACCATATATTTT
TRBV7-9,TRBJ2-5,TRBD1,many,CASSSYTGVSETQYF,TGTGCCAGCAGCTCTTACACAGGGGTTTCAGAGACCCAGTACTTC
TRBV24-1,TRBJ2-5,-,many,CATSDLGPRWETQYF,TGTGCCACCAGTGACCTGGGACCGCGTTGGGAGACCCAGTACTTC
TRBV12-3/TRBV12-4,TRBJ1-1,-,many,CASSLPQGFGNTEAFF,TGTGCCAGCAGTTTACCCCAGGGTTTCGGGAACACTGAAGCTTTCTTT
TRBV3-1,TRBJ1-1,-,many,CASSQDPAGDSTEAFF,TGTGCCAGCAGCCAAGATCCCGCAGGGGATAGCACTGAAGCTTTCTTT
TRBV29-1,TRBJ2-3,-,-,CSVGGDTQYF,TGCAGCGTTGGAGGGGATACGCAGTATTTT
TRBV5-1,TRBJ2-1,TRBD2,few,CASSPPRGGSYNEQFF,TGCGCCAGCAGCCCGCCCCGGGGGGGGTCCTACAATGAGCAGTTCTTC
TRBV20-1,TRBJ1-2,TRBD1,many,CSAGDRESPGYTF,TGCAGTGCTGGGGACAGGGAGTCGCCCGGCTACACCTTC
TRBV20-1,TRBJ2-3,-,many,CSARDSVGKATGRTDTQYF,TGCAGTGCTAGAGATTCGGTGGGGAAGGCTACCGGACGCACAGATACGCAGTATTTT
TRBV27,TRBJ1-2,TRBD1,few,CASSKDRGQSGYTF,TGTGCCAGCAGTAAGGACAGGGGGCAGAGTGGCTACACCTTC
TRBV18,TRBJ2-2,-,-,CASSPLGPRELFF,TGTGCCAGCTCACCGTTGGGCCCCCGGGAGCTGTTTTTT
TRBV5-1,TRBJ1-1,-,few,CASSFDGRTEAFF,TGCGCCAGCAGCTTCGACGGGAGAACTGAAGCTTTCTTT
TRBV19,TRBJ2-1,-,many,CASSRRDTHNEQFF,TGTGCCAGTAGTCGCCGGGACACCCACAATGAGCAGTTCTTC
TRBV14,TRBJ2-1,TRBD2,many,CASSRTRLAAYNEQFF,TGTGCCAGCAGCCGGACCCGACTAGCGGCGTACAATGAGCAGTTCTTC
TRBV7-2,TRBJ2-3,-,-,CASSLEFPVSTDTQYF,TGTGCCAGCAGCTTAGAGTTCCCCGTCAGCACAGATACGCAGTATTTT
TRBV20-1,TRBJ2-2,TRBD2,many,CSAREGGRSGELFF,TGCAGTGCTCGGGAGGGGGGAAGGTCCGGGGAGCTGTTTTTT
TRBV4-1,TRBJ2-3,TRBD2,many,CASSQGKLAETDTQYF,TGCGCCAGCAGCCAAGGAAAGCTAGCGGAGACAGATACGCAGTATTTT
TRBV7-8,TRBJ1-1,-,many,CASSLSRNTEAFF,TGTGCCAGCAGTTTAAGTAGAAACACTGAAGCTTTCTTT
TRBV4-2,TRBJ1-2,-,many,CASSQEAAAVYGYTF,TGTGCCAGCAGCCAAGAGGCAGCAGCAGTCTATGGCTACACCTTC
TRBV4-1,TRBJ2-3,-,many,CASSRSLSSTDTQYF,TGCGCCAGCAGCCGTTCCCTGTCAAGCACAGATACGCAGTATTTT
TRBV5-1,TRBJ2-1,TRBD1,many,CASHLRGPGEQFF,TGCGCCAGCCACCTCAGGGGGCCGGGTGAGCAGTTCTTC
TRBV5-1,TRBJ2-1,-,many,CASSLGQRYNEQFF,TGCGCCAGCAGCTTGGGACAGAGGTACAATGAGCAGTTCTTC
TRBV20-1,TRBJ2-3,TRBD1,-,CSAPDRRRVTDTQYF,TGTAGTGCTCCGGACAGGCGGAGAGTCACAGATACGCAGTATTTT
TRBV5-1,TRBJ2-1,-,many,CASSLGGTGNEQFF,TGCGCCAGCAGCTTGGGGGGGACGGGCAATGAGCAGTTCTTC
TRBV20-1,TRBJ2-7,-,-,CCARDLGLRGPYYEQYF,TGCTGTGCTAGAGATTTGGGACTGCGGGGCCCGTATTACGAGCAGTACTTC
TRBV5-1,TRBJ1-6,TRBD1,many,CASLPLPGQEKPLHF,TGCGCCAGCCTACCCCTCCCGGGACAGGAAAAACCCCTCCACTTT
TRBV7-2,TRBJ1-5,-,few,CASSLVGSQPQHF,TGTGCCAGCAGCTTAGTTGGGAGTCAGCCCCAGCATTTT
TRBV2,TRBJ1-5,-,many,CASSVVSANQPQHF,TGTGCCAGCAGTGTGGTTTCGGCCAATCAGCCCCAGCATTTT
TRBV12-3/TRBV12-4,TRBJ2-3,-,many,CASSLRGSTDTQYF,TGTGCCAGCAGTTTGAGGGGAAGCACAGATACGCAGTATTTT
TRBV5-1,TRBJ1-4,-,many,CASSLSDPRTNEKLFF,TGCGCCAGCAGCCTATCGGACCCCCGGACTAATGAAAAACTGTTTTTT
TRBV4-1,TRBJ1-1,-,-,CASNPGGNTEAFF,TGCGCCAGCAACCCGGGGGGGAACACTGAAGCTTTCTTT